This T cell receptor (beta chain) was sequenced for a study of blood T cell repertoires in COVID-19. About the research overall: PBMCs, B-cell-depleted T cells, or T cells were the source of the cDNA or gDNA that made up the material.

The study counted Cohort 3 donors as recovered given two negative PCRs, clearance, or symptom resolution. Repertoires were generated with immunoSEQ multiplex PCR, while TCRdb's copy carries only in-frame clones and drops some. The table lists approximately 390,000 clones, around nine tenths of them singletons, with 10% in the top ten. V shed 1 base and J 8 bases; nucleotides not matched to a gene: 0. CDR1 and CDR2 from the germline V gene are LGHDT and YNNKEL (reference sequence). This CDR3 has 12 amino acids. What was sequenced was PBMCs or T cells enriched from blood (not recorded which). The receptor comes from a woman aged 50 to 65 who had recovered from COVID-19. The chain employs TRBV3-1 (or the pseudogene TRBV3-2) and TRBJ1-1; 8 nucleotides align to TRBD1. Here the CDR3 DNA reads TGTGCCAGCAGCCAAGGGGACAGGGAAGCTTTCTTT. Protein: CASSQGDREAFF.